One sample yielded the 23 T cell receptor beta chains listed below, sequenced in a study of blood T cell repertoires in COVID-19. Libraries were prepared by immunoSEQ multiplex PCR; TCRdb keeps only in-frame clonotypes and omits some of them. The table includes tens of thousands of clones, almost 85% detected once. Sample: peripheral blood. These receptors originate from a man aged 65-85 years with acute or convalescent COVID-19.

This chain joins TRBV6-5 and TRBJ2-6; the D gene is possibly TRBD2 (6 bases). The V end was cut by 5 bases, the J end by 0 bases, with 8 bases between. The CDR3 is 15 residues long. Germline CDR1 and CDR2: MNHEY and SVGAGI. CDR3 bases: TGTGCCAGCAGTCGGGAGAGCTCTGGGGCCAACGTCCTGACTTTC. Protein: CASSRESSGANVLTF.

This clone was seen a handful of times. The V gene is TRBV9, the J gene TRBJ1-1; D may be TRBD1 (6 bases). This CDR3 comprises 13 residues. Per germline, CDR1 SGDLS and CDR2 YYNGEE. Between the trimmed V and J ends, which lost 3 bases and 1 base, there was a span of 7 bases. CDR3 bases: TGTGCCAGCAGCGAACAGGGGAACACTGAAGCTTTCTTT. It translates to CASSEQGNTEAFF.

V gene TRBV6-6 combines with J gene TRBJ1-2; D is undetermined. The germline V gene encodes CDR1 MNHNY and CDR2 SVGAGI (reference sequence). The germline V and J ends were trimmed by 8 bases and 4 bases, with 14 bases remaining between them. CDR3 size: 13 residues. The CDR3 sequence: CASSPSGFYGYTF. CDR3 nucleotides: TGTGCCAGCTCACCATCAGGCTTCTATGGCTACACCTTC.

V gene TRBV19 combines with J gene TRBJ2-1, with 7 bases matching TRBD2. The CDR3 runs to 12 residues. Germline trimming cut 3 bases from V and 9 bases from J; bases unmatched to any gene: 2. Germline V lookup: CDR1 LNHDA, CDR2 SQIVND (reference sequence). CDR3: CASSIWGGEQFF. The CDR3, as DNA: TGTGCCAGTAGTATCTGGGGGGGTGAGCAGTTCTTC.

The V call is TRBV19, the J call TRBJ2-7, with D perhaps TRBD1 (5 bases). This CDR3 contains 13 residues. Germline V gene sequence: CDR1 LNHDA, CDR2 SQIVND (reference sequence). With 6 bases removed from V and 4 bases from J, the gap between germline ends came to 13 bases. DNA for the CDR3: TGTGCCAGTAGCGGCAGGGTCTTTTACGAGCAGTACTTC. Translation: CASSGRVFYEQYF.

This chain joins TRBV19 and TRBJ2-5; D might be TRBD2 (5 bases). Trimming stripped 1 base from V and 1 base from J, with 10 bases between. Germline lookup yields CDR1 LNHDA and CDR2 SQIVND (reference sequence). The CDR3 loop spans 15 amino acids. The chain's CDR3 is CASSIAPGFQETQYF. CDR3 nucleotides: TGTGCCAGTAGTATAGCCCCGGGGTTCCAAGAGACCCAGTACTTC.

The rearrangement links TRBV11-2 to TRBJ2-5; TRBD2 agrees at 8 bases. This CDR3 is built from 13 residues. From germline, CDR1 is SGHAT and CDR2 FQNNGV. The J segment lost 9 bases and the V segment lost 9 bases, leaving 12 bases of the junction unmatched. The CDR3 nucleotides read TGTGCCAGTCGCCCCAGCGGGGGAGGGGCCCAGTACTTC. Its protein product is CASRPSGGGAQYF. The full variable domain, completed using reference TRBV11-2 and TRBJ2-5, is EAGVAQSPRYKIIEKRQSVAFWCNPISGHATLYWYQQILGQGPKLLIQFQNNGVVDDSQLPKDRFSAERLKGVDSTLKIQPAKLEDSAVYLCASRPSGGGAQYFGPGTRLLVL.

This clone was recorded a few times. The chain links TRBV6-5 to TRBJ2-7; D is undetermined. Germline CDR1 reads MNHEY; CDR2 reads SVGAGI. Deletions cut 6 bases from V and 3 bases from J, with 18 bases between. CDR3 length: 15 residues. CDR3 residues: CASSPFIVSGYEQYF. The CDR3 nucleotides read TGTGCCAGCAGCCCCTTTATTGTTTCCGGCTACGAGCAGTACTTC.

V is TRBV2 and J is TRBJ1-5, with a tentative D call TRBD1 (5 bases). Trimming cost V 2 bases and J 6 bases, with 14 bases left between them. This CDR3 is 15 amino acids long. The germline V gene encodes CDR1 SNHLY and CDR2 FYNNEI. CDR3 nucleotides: TGTGCCAGCAGTGAACGTGGCAGGGCAGGTCAGCCCCAGCATTTT. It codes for CASSERGRAGQPQHF.

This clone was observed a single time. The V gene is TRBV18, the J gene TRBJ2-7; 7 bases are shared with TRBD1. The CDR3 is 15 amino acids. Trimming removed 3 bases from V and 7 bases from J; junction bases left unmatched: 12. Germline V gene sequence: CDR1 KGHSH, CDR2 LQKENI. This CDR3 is CASSPSQQGTGEQYF. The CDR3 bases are TGTGCCAGCTCACCTTCCCAACAGGGGACGGGAGAGCAGTACTTC. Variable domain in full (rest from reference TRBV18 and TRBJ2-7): NAGVMQNPRHLVRRRGQEARLRCSPMKGHSHVYWYRQLPEEGLKFMVYLQKENIIDESGMPKERFSAEFPKEGPSILRIQQVVRGDSAAYFCASSPSQQGTGEQYFGPGTRLTVT.

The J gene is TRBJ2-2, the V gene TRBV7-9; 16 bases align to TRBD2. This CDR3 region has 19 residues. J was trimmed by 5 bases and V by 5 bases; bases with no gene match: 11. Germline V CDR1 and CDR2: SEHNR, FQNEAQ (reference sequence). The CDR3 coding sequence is TGTGCCAGCAGCCCCCGAACGGGACTAGCGGGAGGGCTTACCGGGGAGCTGTTTTTT. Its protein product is CASSPRTGLAGGLTGELFF.

The CDR3 protein is CASSPGTADLYGYTF. The CDR3 coding sequence is TGTGCCAGCAGCCCCGGGACAGCGGACCTTTATGGCTACACCTTC. This chain connects TRBV6-4 to TRBJ1-2; 7 nucleotides line up with TRBD1. Germline CDR1 reads MRHNA; CDR2 reads SNTAGT. V shed 6 bases, J shed 5 bases, and the junction held 12 bases outside the gene matches. This CDR3 has 15 amino acids.

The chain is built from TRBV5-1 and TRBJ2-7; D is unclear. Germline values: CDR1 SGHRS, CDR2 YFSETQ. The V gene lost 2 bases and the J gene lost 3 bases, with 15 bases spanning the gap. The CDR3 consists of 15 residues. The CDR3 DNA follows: TGCGCCAGCAGCTTTACCACAGCCAAAAGCTACGAGCAGTACTTC. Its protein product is CASSFTTAKSYEQYF.

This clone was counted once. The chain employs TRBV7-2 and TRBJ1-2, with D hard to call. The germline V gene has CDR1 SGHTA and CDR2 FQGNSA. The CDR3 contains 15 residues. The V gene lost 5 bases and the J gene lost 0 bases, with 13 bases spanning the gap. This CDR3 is CASSPGNLANYGYTF. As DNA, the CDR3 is TGTGCCAGCAGCCCCGGGAACCTAGCTAACTATGGCTACACCTTC.

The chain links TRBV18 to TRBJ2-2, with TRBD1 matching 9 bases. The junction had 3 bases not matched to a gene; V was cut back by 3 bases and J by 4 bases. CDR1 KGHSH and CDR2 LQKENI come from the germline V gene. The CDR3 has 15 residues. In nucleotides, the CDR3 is TGTGCCAGCTCACCTGGGACAGGGCCCACCGGGGAGCTGTTTTTT. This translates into CASSPGTGPTGELFF.

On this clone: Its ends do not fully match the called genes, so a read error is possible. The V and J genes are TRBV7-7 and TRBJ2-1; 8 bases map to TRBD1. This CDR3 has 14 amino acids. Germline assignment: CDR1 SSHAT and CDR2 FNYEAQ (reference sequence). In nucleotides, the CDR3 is TGTGCTAGCAGCTCATACTCAGGGACAGGAGGGATGTTCTTC. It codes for CASSSYSGTGGMFF.

The CDR3 DNA follows: TGTGCCAGCAGCTTGACAGGGCGGAACGAGCAGTACTTC. Its protein is CASSLTGRNEQYF. The chain employs TRBV7-8 and TRBJ2-7; 7 bases line up with TRBD1. The CDR3 consists of 13 residues. In germline, CDR1 is SGHVS, CDR2 FQNEAQ. V shed 3 bases, J shed 5 bases, and the junction held 4 bases outside the gene matches. Filled out from reference TRBV7-8 and TRBJ2-7, the complete variable domain reads GAGVSQSPRYKVAKRGQDVALRCDPISGHVSLFWYQQALGQGPEFLTYFQNEAQLDKSGLPSDRFFAERPEGSVSTLKIQRTQQEDSAVYLCASSLTGRNEQYFGPGTRLTVT.

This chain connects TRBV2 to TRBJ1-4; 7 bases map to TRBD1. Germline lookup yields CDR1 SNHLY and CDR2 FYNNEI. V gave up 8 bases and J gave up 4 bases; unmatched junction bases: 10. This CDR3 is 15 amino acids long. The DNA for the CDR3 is TGTGCCAGCGTGGGCGACAGGGCGGTTAATGAAAAACTGTTTTTT. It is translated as CASVGDRAVNEKLFF. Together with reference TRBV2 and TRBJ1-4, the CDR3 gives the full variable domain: EPEVTQTPSHQVTQMGQEVILRCVPISNHLYFYWYRQILGQKVEFLVSFYNNEISEKSEIFDDQFSVERPDGSNFTLKIRSTKLEDSAMYFCASVGDRAVNEKLFFGSGTQLSVL.

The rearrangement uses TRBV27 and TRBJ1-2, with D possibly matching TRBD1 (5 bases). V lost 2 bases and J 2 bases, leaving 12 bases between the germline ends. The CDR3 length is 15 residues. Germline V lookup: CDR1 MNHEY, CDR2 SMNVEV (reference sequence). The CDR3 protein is CASSLRAGVNYGYTF. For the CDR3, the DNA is TGTGCCAGCAGTTTACGGGCGGGGGTAAACTATGGCTACACCTTC.

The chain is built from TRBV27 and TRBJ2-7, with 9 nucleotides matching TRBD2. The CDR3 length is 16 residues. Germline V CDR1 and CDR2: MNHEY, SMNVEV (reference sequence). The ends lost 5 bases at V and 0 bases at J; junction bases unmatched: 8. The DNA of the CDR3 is TGTGCCAGCAGTCCCCGGGCGGGAGGGAGCTCCTACGAGCAGTACTTC. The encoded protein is CASSPRAGGSSYEQYF.

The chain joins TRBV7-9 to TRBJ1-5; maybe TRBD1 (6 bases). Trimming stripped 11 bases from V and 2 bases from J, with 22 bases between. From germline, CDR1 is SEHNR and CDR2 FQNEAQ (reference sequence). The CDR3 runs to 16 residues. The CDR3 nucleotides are TGTGCCTCTACGATCGGGGGGCTAGGGGGCAATCAGCCCCAGCATTTT. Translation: CASTIGGLGGNQPQHF.

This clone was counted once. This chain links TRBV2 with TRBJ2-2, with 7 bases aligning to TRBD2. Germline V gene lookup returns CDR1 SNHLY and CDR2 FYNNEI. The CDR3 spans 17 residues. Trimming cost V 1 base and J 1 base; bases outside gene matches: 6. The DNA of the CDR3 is TGTGCCAGCAGTGAAGGGGGGGGTCTTAGGAACACCGGGGAGCTGTTTTTT. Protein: CASSEGGGLRNTGELFF.

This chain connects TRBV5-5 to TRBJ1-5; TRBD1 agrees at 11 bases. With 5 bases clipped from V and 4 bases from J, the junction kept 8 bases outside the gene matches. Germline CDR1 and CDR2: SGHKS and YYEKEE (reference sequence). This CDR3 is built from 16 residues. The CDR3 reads CASRRTGGDANQPQHF. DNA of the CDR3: TGTGCCAGCAGACGGACAGGGGGCGATGCTAATCAGCCCCAGCATTTT.